This T cell receptor (beta chain) came from a study of T cell responses to AZD1222 COVID-19 vaccine. Study observations and caveats: There were mostly white British donors and more females than males, and clonal diversity was possibly underestimated. Repertoires in all cases were sampled only once the peak T cell response had passed. Nearly half of spike-specific TCRs reportedly target variant regions that are unmutated in the B.1.351 and B.1.1.7 variants. Baseline antibody screening turned up just a handful of seropositive AZD1222 recipients.

Remarks on this clone: What it recognizes is unknown.

TCRdb's table, derived via immunoSEQ multiplex PCR, lists solely in-frame clones and lacks some. The top ten hold approximately 2.1% of the sample, which has 150,000 or so clones, just over 90% seen once. Trimming removed 0 bases from V and 2 bases from J; junction bases left unmatched: 2. CDR3 length equals 15 residues. Germline V lookup: CDR1 SGHRS, CDR2 YFSETQ. The starting material was peripheral blood, obtained on day 0 of AZD1222 vaccination. The gene calls are TRBV5-1 and TRBJ1-2, with 9 bases identical to TRBD1. The receptor was derived from an adult in good health. CDR3 nucleotides: TGCGCCAGCAGCTTGGGAGGACAGGGGAACTATGGCTACACCTTC. Residues: CASSLGGQGNYGYTF. Drawing the rest from reference TRBV5-1 and TRBJ1-2, the complete variable domain is KAGVTQTPRYLIKTRGQQVTLSCSPISGHRSVSWYQQTPGQGLQFLFEYFSETQRNKGNFPGRFSGRQFSNSRSEMNVSTLELGDSALYLCASSLGGQGNYGYTFGSGTRLTVV.